The 15 T cell receptor beta chains in this list originate from one sample, sequenced in a study of blood T cell repertoires in COVID-19. Measured with immunoSEQ multiplex PCR; TCRdb has only the in-frame clones, and not every one. The table has hundreds of thousands of clones, about nine tenths seen once. Sequenced material: PBMCs or T cells enriched from blood (not recorded which). The source of these receptors is a man aged 35-49 years who had recovered from COVID-19.

V gene TRBV7-2 combines with J gene TRBJ1-3; D not resolved. Trimming cost V 4 bases and J 0 bases, with 13 bases left between them. The CDR3 runs to 16 residues. Germline V CDR1 and CDR2: SGHTA, FQGNSA. CDR3 sequence: CASSSLMSGSGNTIYF. CDR3 DNA sequence: TGTGCCAGCAGCTCCTTGATGTCGGGCTCTGGAAACACCATATATTTT.

V is TRBV7-3 and J is TRBJ2-7, with D tentatively TRBD2 (6 bases). This CDR3 is 14 amino acids long. Deletions cut 5 bases from V and 4 bases from J, with 15 bases between. From germline, CDR1 is SGHTA and CDR2 FQGTGA. This chain's CDR3 is CASSPSAGPYEQYF. Here the CDR3 DNA reads TGTGCCAGCAGCCCGTCGGCGGGACCTTACGAGCAGTACTTC.

The chain has TRBV5-1 and TRBJ2-2, with a possible D match to TRBD2 (6 bases). The CDR3 is made up of 16 amino acids. In germline, CDR1 is SGHRS, CDR2 YFSETQ. V was trimmed by 1 base and J by 1 base, leaving 11 bases between them. The CDR3 DNA is TGCGCCAGCAGCTTGCGGGGAGGAGTGAACACCGGGGAGCTGTTTTTT. This translates into CASSLRGGVNTGELFF. The full variable domain, completed using reference TRBV5-1 and TRBJ2-2, is KAGVTQTPRYLIKTRGQQVTLSCSPISGHRSVSWYQQTPGQGLQFLFEYFSETQRNKGNFPGRFSGRQFSNSRSEMNVSTLELGDSALYLCASSLRGGVNTGELFFGEGSRLTVL.

This clone has only one observation. The J gene is TRBJ1-2, the V gene TRBV28; D is ambiguous. The CDR3 length is 17 residues. V shed 2 bases and J shed 6 bases, with 22 bases lying between them. The V gene's germline CDR1 is MDHEN and CDR2 SYDVKM. CDR3 bases: TGTGCCAGCAGTTTAAGATCAGTAATTGATGTGGGCGATGGCTACACCTTC. Encoded protein: CASSLRSVIDVGDGYTF.

The chain employs TRBV3-1 (or the pseudogene TRBV3-2) and TRBJ2-3, with 11 positions matching TRBD2. Germline-derived CDR1 and CDR2 are LGHDT and YNNKEL (reference sequence). V lost 0 bases to trimming and J lost 11 bases; unmatched junction nucleotides: 7. The CDR3 runs 15 residues. CDR3 in amino acids: CASSQDYSGGARQYF. The CDR3 DNA sequence: TGTGCCAGCAGCCAAGATTATAGCGGGGGGGCCCGGCAGTATTTT.

The rearrangement links TRBV6-9 to TRBJ1-5; D is ambiguous. Germline CDR1 reads MNHGY; CDR2 reads SVAAGI. CDR3 length equals 12 residues. V was clipped by 11 bases and J by 7 bases, with 15 bases between them. CDR3 region: CARQWAGQPQHF. In DNA, the CDR3 is TGTGCCCGCCAGTGGGCTGGGCAGCCCCAGCATTTT.

J is TRBJ2-7 and V is TRBV18, with D unclear. Germline CDR1 reads KGHSH; CDR2 reads LQKENI. This CDR3 spans 12 amino acids. Trimming removed 3 bases from V and 6 bases from J, with 9 bases in between. CDR3 sequence reads: CASSPERGEQYF. The CDR3 nucleotides read TGTGCCAGCTCACCGGAAAGAGGCGAGCAGTACTTC.

The chain uses TRBV21-1 and TRBJ2-2; the table's D gene call, TRBD2, was not cross checked with the DNA. TRBV21-1 has pseudogene status. This CDR3 has 18 amino acids. The CDR3: CASSKGTSGGPGGGELFF. As DNA, the CDR3 is TGTGCCAGCAGCAAAGGAACTAGCGGGGGACCGGGAGGCGGGGAGCTGTTTTTT.

The chain uses TRBV3-1 (or the pseudogene TRBV3-2) and TRBJ2-3; TRBD1 matches 8 bases. The length of the CDR3 is 16 residues. Germline loops: CDR1 LGHDT, CDR2 YNNKEL (reference sequence). V lost 0 bases and J lost 4; bases outside the gene matches: 6. The CDR3 sequence: CASSQEFRGRADTQYF. CDR3 in DNA: TGTGCCAGCAGCCAAGAGTTCAGGGGGCGTGCAGATACGCAGTATTTT.

CDR3 bases: TGTGCTACGACAGGGAGCAACAATCAGCCCCAGCATTTT. This gives the protein CATTGSNNQPQHF. The rearrangement uses TRBV2 and TRBJ1-5; TRBD1 matches at 7 bases. The CDR3 is 13 amino acids. CDR1 and CDR2 (germline): SNHLY, FYNNEI. The full variable domain, in which reference TRBV2 and TRBJ1-5 provide the parts outside the CDR3, is EPEVTQTPSHQVTQMGQEVILRCVPISNHLYFYWYRQILGQKVEFLVSFYNNEISEKSEIFDDQFSVERPDGSNFTLKIRSTKLEDSAMYFCATTGSNNQPQHFGDGTRLSIL.

The chain employs TRBV9 and TRBJ2-2; D ambiguous. The CDR3 extends over 13 amino acids. The V gene's germline CDR1 is SGDLS and CDR2 YYNGEE. Trimming took 1 base from V and 6 from J, leaving 7 bases between them. DNA for the CDR3: TGTGCCAGCAGCGTATTCCAATCCGGGGAGCTGTTTTTT. This codes for CASSVFQSGELFF.

This chain links TRBV2 with TRBJ1-5; 11 bases are a match to TRBD1. The CDR3 has 18 amino acids. Germline CDR1 SNHLY, CDR2 FYNNEI. J was trimmed by 3 bases and V by 3 bases; bases with no gene match: 10. CDR3 in amino acids: CASSDTRGQGAHNQPQHF. DNA of the CDR3: TGTGCCAGCAGTGATACGAGAGGACAGGGGGCGCACAATCAGCCCCAGCATTTT.

The genes are TRBV5-6 and TRBJ2-1; D perhaps matches TRBD1 (5 bases). The CDR3 runs to 14 residues. Trimming took off 0 bases at V and 5 bases at J, with 9 bases between the two ends. Germline assignment: CDR1 SGHDT and CDR2 YYEEEE. The CDR3 nucleotides are TGTGCCAGCAGCTTGGCTGGCAGGGACAATGAGCAGTTCTTC. Residues: CASSLAGRDNEQFF.

In its sample, this clone was seen once. V and J are TRBV10-3 and TRBJ1-1; D perhaps matches TRBD1 (5 bases). CDR3 length equals 14 residues. The germline V gene encodes CDR1 ENHRY and CDR2 SYGVKD. The germline V and J ends were trimmed by 10 bases and 1 base, with 16 bases remaining between them. The DNA for the CDR3 is TGTGCCACCAAGGAGGGGATGGAGAACACTGAAGCTTTCTTT. This encodes CATKEGMENTEAFF.

This clone showed up just once. The chain joins TRBV7-8 to TRBJ1-1; tentative D call: TRBD1 (5 bases). Trimming took 2 bases from V and 1 from J, leaving 5 bases between them. This CDR3 has 13 amino acids. The germline CDR1 and CDR2 sequences are SGHVS and FQNEAQ. The CDR3 region is CASSLQGNTEAFF. The CDR3 DNA sequence: TGTGCCAGCAGCTTACAGGGGAACACTGAAGCTTTCTTT.